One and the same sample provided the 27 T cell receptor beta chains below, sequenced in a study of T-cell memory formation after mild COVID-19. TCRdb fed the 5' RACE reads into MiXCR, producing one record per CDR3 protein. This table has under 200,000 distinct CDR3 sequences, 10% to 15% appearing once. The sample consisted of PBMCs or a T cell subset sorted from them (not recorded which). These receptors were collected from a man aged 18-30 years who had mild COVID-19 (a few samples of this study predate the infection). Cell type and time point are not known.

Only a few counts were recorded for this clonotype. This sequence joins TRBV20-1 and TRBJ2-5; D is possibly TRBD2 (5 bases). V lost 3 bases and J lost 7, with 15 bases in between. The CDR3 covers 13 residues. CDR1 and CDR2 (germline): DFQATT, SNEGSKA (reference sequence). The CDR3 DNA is TGCAGTGCTAGCCCCACGGGGAAGACGACCCAGTACTTC. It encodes CSASPTGKTTQYF.

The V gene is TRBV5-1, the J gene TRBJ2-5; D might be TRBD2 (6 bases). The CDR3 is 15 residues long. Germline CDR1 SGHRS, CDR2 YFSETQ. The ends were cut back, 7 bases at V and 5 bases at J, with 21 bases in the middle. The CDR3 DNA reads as TGCGCCAGCGCGGGCGGGGCCGGGCATGCGGAGACCCAGTACTTC. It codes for CASAGGAGHAETQYF. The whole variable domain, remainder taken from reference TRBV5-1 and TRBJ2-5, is KAGVTQTPRYLIKTRGQQVTLSCSPISGHRSVSWYQQTPGQGLQFLFEYFSETQRNKGNFPGRFSGRQFSNSRSEMNVSTLELGDSALYLCASAGGAGHAETQYFGPGTRLLVL.

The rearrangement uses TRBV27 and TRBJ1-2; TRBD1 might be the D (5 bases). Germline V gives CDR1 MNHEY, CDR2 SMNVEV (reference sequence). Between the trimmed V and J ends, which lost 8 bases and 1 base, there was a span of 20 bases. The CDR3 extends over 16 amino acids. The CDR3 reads CASGSRQTRLNYGYTF. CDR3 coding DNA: TGTGCCAGCGGCTCTAGACAGACAAGACTTAACTATGGCTACACCTTC.

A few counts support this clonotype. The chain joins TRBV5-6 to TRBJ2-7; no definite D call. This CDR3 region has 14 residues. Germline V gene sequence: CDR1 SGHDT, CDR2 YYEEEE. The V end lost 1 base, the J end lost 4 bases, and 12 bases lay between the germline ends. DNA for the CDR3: TGTGCCAGCAGCTTGTTTGGGGATCCGTACGAGCAGTACTTC. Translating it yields CASSLFGDPYEQYF.

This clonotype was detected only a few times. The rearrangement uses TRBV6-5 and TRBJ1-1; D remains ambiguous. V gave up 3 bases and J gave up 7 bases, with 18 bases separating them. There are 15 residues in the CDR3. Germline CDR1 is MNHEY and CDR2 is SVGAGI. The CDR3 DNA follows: TGTGCCAGCAGTTATCACGGCCCAGTGGGAGGTGAAGCTTTCTTT. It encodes CASSYHGPVGGEAFF.

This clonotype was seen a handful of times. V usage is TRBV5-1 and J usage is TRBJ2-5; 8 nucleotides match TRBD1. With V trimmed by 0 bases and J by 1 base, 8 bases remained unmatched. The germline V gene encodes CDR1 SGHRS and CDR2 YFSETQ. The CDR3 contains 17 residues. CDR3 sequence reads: CASSLDRDRSIQETQYF. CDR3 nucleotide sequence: TGCGCCAGCAGCTTGGATCGGGACAGGAGCATCCAAGAGACCCAGTACTTC.

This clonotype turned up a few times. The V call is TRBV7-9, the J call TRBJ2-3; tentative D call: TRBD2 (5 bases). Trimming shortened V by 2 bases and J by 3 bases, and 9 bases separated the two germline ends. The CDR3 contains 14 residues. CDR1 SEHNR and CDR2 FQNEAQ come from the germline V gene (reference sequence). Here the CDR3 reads CASSLRRMTDTQYF. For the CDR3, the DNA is TGTGCCAGCAGCTTACGGAGGATGACAGATACGCAGTATTTT.

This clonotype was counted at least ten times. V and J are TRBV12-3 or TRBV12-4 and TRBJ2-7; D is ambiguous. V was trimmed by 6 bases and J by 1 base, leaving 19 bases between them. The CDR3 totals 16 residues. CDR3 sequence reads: CASRQARYPNSYEQYF. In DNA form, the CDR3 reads TGTGCCAGCAGGCAGGCCCGATACCCCAATTCCTACGAGCAGTACTTC.

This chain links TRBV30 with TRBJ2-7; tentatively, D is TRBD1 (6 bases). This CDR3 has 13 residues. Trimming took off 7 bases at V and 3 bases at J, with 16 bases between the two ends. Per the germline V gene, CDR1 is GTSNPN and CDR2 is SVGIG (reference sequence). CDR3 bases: TGTGCCTCCTCTCGACAGGCGGGCTACGAGCAGTACTTC. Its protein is CASSRQAGYEQYF.

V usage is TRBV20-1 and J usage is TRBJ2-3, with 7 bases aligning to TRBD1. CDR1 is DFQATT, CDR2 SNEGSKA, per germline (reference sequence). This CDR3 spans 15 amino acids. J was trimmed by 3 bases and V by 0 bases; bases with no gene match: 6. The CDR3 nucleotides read TGCAGTGCTAGAGACCTGGAGACAGGGACAGATACGCAGTATTTT. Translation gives CSARDLETGTDTQYF.

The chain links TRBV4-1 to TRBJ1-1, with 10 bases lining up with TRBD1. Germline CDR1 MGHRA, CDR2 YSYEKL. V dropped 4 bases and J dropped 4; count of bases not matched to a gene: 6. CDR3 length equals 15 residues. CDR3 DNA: TGCGCCAGCAGCCTATCGGGACAGGGGTTCACTGAAGCTTTCTTT. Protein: CASSLSGQGFTEAFF.

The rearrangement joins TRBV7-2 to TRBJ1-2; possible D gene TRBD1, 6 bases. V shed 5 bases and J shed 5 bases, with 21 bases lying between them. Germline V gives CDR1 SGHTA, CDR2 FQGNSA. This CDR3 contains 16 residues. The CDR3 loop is CASSVQGGAPGYGYTF. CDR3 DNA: TGTGCCAGCAGCGTTCAAGGGGGGGCCCCGGGGTATGGCTACACCTTC. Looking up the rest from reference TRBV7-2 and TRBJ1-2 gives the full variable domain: GAGVSQSPSNKVTEKGKDVELRCDPISGHTALYWYRQSLGQGLEFLIYFQGNSAPDKSGLPSDRFSAERTGGSVSTLTIQRTQQEDSAVYLCASSVQGGAPGYGYTFGSGTRLTVV.

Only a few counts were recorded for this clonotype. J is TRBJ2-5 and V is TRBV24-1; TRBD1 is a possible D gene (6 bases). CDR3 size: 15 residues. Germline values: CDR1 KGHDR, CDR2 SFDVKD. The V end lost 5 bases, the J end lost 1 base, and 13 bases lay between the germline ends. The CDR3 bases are TGTGCCACCAGTGGCATCCGGGACACCCAAGAGACCCAGTACTTC. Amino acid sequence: CATSGIRDTQETQYF.

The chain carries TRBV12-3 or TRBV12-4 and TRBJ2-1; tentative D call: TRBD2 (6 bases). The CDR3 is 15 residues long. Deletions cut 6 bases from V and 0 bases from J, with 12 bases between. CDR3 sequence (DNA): TGTGCCAGCAGGCAAAGACTAGACTCCTACAATGAGCAGTTCTTC. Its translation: CASRQRLDSYNEQFF.

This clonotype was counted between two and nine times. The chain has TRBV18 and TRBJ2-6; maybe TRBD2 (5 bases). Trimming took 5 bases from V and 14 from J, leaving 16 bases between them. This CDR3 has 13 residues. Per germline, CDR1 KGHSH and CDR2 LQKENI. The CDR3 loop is CASSTSGVKLLTF. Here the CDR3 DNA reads TGTGCCAGCTCAACTTCCGGGGTAAAGCTCCTGACTTTC.

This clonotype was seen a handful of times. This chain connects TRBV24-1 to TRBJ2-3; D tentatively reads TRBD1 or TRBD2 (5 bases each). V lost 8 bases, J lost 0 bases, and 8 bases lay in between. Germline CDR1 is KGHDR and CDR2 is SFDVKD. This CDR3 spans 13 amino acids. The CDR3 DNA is TGTGCCACCATTGGGGGAAGCACAGATACGCAGTATTTT. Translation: CATIGGSTDTQYF.

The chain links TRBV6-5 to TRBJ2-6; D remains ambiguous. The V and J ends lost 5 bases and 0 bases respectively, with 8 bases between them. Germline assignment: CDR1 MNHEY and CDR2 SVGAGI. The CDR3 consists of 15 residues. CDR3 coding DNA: TGTGCCAGCAGTCTCCGGCGCTCTGGGGCCAACGTCCTGACTTTC. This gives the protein CASSLRRSGANVLTF.

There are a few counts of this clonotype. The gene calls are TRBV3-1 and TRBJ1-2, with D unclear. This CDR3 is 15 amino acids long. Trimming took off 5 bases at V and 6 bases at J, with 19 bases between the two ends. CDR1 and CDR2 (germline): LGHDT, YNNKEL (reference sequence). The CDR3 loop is CASSYRRARENGYTF. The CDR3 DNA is TGTGCCAGCAGCTATCGGCGGGCTCGGGAAAATGGCTACACCTTC.

CDR3 bases: TGTGCCAGCAGGTTGGTGGGGATGAACATTCAGTACTTC. It encodes CASRLVGMNIQYF. The chain employs TRBV7-2 and TRBJ2-4; D is undetermined. Per germline, CDR1 SGHTA and CDR2 FQGNSA. This CDR3 region has 13 residues. V was pared by 6 bases and J by 7 bases, with 13 bases between.

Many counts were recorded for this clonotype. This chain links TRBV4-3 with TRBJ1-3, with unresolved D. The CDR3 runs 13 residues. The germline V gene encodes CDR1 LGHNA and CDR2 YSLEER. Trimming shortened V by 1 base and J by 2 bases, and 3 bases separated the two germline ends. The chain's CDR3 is CASSQGPGNTIYF. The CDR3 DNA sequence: TGCGCCAGCAGCCAAGGTCCTGGAAACACCATATATTTT.

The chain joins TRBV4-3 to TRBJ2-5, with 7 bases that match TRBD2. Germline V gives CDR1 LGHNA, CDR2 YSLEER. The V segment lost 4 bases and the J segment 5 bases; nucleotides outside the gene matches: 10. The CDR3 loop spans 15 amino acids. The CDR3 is CASSPVRRGWETQYF. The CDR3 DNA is TGCGCCAGCAGCCCAGTTCGGCGGGGGTGGGAGACCCAGTACTTC.

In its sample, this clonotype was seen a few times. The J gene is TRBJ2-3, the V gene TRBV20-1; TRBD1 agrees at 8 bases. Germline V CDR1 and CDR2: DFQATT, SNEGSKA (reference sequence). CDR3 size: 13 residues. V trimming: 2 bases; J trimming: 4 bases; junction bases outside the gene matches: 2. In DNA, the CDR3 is TGCAGTGCTAGACAGGGGGCCGCAGATACGCAGTATTTT. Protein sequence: CSARQGAADTQYF.

In nucleotides, the CDR3 is TGTGCCAGCAGCTTAAACAGCGGCGAAAAACTGTTTTTT. Translating gives CASSLNSGEKLFF. V usage is TRBV7-2 and J usage is TRBJ1-4; D unclear. The germline V gene encodes CDR1 SGHTA and CDR2 FQGNSA. The CDR3 contains 13 residues. V was clipped by 2 bases and J by 8 bases, with 9 bases between them.

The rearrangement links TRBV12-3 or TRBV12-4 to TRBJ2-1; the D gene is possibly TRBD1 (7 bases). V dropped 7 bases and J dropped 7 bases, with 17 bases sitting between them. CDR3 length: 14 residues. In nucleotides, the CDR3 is TGTGCCAGCAATCGGCAGGGGGGAAGAAATGAGCAGTTCTTC. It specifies CASNRQGGRNEQFF.

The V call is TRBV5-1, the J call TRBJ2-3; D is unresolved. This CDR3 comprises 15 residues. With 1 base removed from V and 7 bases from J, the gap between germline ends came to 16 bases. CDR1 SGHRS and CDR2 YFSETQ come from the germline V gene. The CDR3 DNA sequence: TGCGCCAGCAGCTTGTCCTCCCCGGAACTCAATACGCAGTATTTT. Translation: CASSLSSPELNTQYF.

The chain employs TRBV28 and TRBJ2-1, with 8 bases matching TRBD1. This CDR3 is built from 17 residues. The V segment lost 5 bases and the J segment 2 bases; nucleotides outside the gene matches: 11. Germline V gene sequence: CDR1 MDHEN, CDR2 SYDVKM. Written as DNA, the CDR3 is TGTGCCAGCAGTATAACAAAGACAGGGGCGACCTACAATGAGCAGTTCTTC. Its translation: CASSITKTGATYNEQFF.

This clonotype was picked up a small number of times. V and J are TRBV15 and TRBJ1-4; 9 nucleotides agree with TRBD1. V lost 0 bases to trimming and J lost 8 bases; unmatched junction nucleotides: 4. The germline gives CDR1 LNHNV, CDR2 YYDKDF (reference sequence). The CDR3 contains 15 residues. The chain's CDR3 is CATSRDDRGGEKLFF. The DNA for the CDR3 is TGTGCCACCAGCAGAGATGACAGGGGGGGAGAAAAACTGTTTTTT.